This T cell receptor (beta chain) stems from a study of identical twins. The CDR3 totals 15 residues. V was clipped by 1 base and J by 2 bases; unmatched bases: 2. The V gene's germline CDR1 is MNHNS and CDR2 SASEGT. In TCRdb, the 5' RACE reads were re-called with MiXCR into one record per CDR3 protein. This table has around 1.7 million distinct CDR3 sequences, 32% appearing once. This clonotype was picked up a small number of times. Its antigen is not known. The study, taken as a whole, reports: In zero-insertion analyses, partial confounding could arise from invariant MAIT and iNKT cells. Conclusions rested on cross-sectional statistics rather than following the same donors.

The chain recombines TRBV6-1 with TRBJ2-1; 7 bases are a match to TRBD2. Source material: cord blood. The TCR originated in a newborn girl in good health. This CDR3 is CASSEGLAPYNEQFF. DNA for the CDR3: TGTGCCAGCAGTGAAGGACTAGCCCCCTACAATGAGCAGTTCTTC.